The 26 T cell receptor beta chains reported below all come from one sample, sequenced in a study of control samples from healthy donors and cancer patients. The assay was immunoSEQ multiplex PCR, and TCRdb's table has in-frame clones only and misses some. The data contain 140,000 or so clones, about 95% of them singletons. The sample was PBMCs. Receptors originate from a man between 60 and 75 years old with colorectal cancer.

The chain's CDR3 is CASSSDSYEQYF. In DNA form, the CDR3 reads TGCGCCAGCAGCTCAGACAGCTACGAGCAGTACTTC. V gene TRBV10-2 combines with J gene TRBJ2-7; weak D call: TRBD1 (5 bases). With 6 bases removed from V and 3 bases from J, the gap between germline ends came to 9 bases. Germline V lookup: CDR1 WSHSY, CDR2 SAAADI. The CDR3 covers 12 residues.

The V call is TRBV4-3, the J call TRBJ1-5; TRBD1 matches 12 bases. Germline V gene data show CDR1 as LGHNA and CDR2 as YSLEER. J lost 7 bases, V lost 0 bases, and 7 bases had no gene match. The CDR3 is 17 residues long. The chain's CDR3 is CASSQDPGTGGVQPQHF. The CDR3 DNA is TGCGCCAGCAGCCAAGATCCTGGGACAGGGGGCGTCCAGCCCCAGCATTTT.

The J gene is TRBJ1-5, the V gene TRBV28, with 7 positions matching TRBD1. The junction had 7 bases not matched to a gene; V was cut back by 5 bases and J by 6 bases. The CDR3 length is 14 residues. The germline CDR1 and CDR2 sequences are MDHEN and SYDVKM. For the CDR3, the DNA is TGTGCCAGCAGTCAAACAGGGGAGCGTCAGCCCCAGCATTTT. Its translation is CASSQTGERQPQHF.

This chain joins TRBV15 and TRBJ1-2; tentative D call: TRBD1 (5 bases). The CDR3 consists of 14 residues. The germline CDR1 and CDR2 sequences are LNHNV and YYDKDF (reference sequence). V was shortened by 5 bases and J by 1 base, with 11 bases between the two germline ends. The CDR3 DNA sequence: TGTGCCACCAGCCCCTATGGGGGTAACTATGGCTACACCTTC. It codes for CATSPYGGNYGYTF.

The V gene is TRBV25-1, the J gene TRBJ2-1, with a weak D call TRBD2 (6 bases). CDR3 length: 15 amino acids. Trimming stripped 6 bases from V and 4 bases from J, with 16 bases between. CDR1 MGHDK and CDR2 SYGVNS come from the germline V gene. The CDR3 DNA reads TGTGCCAGCAGGAATAGCGGCGGGGCTTACAATGAGCAGTTCTTC. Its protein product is CASRNSGGAYNEQFF.

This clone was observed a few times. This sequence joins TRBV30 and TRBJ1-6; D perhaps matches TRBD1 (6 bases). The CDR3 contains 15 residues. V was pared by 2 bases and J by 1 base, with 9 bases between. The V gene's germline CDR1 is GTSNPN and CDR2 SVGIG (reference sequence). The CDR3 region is CAWSHRVSYNSPLHF. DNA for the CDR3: TGTGCCTGGAGTCACAGGGTTTCCTATAATTCACCCCTCCACTTT.

For the CDR3, the DNA is TGTGCCAGCAGCGTGGGCACTGGGGAGGGAGAGACCCAGTACTTC. This sequence encodes CASSVGTGEGETQYF. The rearrangement joins TRBV9 to TRBJ2-5, with 7 bases that match TRBD2. The CDR3 consists of 15 residues. J was trimmed by 4 bases and V by 2 bases; bases with no gene match: 8. From germline, CDR1 is SGDLS and CDR2 YYNGEE.

In DNA form, the CDR3 reads TGCGCCAGCAGCCCAGCGGGGGTTTCGGATACGCAGTATTTT. It specifies CASSPAGVSDTQYF. This rearrangement joins TRBV10-1 to TRBJ2-3; TRBD2 aligns across 8 bases. CDR1 WNHNN and CDR2 SYGVQD come from the germline V gene (reference sequence). This CDR3 has 14 amino acids. Losses at the gene ends were 6 bases for V and 6 bases for J; bases not matched to a gene: 8.

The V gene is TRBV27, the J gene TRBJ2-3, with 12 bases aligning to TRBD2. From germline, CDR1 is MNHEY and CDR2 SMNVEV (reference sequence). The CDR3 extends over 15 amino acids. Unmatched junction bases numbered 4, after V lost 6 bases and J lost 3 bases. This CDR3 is CASSPGTSGTDTQYF. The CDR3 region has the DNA TGTGCCAGCAGCCCCGGGACTAGCGGGACAGATACGCAGTATTTT.

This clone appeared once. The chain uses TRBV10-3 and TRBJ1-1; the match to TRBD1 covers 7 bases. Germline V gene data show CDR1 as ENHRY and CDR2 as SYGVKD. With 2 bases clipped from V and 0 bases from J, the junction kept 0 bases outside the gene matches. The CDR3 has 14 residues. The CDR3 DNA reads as TGTGCCATCAGTGAGCAGGGGGTGAACACTGAAGCTTTCTTT. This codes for CAISEQGVNTEAFF.

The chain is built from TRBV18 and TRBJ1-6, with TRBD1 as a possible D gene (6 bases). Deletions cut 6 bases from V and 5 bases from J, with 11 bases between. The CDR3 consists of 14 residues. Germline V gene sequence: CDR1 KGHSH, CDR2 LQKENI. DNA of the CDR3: TGTGCCAGCTCGAGCCAGGGGAATAATTCACCCCTCCACTTT. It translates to CASSSQGNNSPLHF.

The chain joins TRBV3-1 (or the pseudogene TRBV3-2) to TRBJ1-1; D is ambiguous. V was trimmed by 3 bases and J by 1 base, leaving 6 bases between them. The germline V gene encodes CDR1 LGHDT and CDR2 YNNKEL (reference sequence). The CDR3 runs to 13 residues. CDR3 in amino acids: CASSHGPNTEAFF. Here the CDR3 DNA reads TGTGCCAGCAGCCATGGGCCGAACACTGAAGCTTTCTTT.

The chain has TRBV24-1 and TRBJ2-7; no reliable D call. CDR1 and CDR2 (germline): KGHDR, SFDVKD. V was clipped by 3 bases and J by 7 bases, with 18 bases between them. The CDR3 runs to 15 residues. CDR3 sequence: CATSDPVKGLREQYF. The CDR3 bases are TGTGCCACCAGTGATCCGGTAAAGGGCTTGAGAGAGCAGTACTTC.

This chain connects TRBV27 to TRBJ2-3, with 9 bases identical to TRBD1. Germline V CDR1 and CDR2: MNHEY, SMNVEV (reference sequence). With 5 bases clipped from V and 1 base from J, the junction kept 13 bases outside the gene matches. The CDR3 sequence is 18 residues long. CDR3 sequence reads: CASSPRPGQGSGTDTQYF. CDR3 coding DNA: TGTGCCAGCAGTCCGAGGCCGGGACAGGGTTCGGGCACAGATACGCAGTATTTT.

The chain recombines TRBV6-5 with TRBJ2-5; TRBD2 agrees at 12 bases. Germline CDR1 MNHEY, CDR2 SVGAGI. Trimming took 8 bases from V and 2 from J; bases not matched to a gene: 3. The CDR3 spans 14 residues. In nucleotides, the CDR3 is TGTGCCAGCGTCCTAGCGGGGGGGCAAGAGACCCAGTACTTC. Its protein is CASVLAGGQETQYF.

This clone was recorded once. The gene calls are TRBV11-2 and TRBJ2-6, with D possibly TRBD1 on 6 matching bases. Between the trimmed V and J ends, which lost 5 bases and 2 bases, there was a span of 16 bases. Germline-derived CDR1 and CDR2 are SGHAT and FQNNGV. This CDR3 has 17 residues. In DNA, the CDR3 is TGTGCCAGCAGCCCCCGGGACAAGATCCCTGGGGCCAACGTCCTGACTTTC. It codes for CASSPRDKIPGANVLTF.

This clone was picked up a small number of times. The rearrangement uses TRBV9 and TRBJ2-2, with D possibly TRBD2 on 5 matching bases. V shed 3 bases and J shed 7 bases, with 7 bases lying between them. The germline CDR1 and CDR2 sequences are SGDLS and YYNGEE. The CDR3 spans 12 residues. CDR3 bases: TGTGCCAGCAGCGCCGGAGGCGGGGAGCTGTTTTTT. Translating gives CASSAGGGELFF.

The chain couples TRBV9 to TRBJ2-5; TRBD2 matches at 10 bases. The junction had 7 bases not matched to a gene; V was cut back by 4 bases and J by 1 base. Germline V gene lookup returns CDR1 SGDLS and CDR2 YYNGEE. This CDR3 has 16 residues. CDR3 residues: CASSPKGLAVQETQYF. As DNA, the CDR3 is TGTGCCAGCAGCCCTAAAGGACTAGCGGTCCAAGAGACCCAGTACTTC.

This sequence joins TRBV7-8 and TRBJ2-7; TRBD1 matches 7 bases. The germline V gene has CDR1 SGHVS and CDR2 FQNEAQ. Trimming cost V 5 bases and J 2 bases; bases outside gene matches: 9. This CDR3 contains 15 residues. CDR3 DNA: TGTGCCAGCAGCCGGATTGCCAGGGGGACCTACGAGCAGTACTTC. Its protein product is CASSRIARGTYEQYF.

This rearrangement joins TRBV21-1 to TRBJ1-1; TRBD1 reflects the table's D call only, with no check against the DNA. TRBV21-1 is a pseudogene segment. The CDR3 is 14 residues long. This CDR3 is CASSSRQGVTEAFF. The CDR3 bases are TGTGCCAGCAGCTCGCGACAGGGAGTCACTGAAGCTTTCTTT.

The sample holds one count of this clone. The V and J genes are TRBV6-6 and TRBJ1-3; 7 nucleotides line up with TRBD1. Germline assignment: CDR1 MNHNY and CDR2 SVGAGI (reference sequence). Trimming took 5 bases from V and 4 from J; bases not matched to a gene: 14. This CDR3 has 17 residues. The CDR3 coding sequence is TGTGCCAGCAGTCCCTCTCGTCTACAGGGGTTAGGAAACACCATATATTTT. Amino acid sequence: CASSPSRLQGLGNTIYF.

The CDR3: CASSIAGRGNQPQHF. CDR3 nucleotide sequence: TGTGCCAGTAGTATTGCTGGGAGAGGCAATCAGCCCCAGCATTTT. The chain couples TRBV19 to TRBJ1-5, with D uncertain. V was trimmed by 3 bases and J by 2 bases, leaving 11 bases between them. Germline-derived CDR1 and CDR2 are LNHDA and SQIVND (reference sequence). CDR3 size: 15 residues. Based on the CDR3 plus reference TRBV19 and TRBJ1-5, the full variable domain is DGGITQSPKYLFRKEGQNVTLSCEQNLNHDAMYWYRQDPGQGLRLIYYSQIVNDFQKGDIAEGYSVSREKKESFPLTVTSAQKNPTAFYLCASSIAGRGNQPQHFGDGTRLSIL.

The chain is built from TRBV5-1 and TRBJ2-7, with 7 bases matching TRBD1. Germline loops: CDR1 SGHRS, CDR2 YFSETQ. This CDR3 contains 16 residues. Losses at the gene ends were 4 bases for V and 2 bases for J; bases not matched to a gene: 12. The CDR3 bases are TGCGCCAGCAGCGTGTCGACCGGGACAGTGCCCTACGAGCAGTACTTC. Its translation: CASSVSTGTVPYEQYF.

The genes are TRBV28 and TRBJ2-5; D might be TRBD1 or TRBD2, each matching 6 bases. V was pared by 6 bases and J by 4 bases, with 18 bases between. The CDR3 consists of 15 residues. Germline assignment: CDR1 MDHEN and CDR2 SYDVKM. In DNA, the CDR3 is TGTGCCAGCAGCCAACCACAGGGAGGTGGAGAGACCCAGTACTTC. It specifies CASSQPQGGGETQYF.

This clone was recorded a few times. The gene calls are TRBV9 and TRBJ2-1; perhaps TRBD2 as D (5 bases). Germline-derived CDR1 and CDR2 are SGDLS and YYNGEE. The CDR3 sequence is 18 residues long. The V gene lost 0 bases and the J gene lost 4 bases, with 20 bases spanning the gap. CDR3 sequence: CASSVGEILELGYNEQFF. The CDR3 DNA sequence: TGTGCCAGCAGCGTAGGTGAGATACTAGAGCTCGGGTACAATGAGCAGTTCTTC.

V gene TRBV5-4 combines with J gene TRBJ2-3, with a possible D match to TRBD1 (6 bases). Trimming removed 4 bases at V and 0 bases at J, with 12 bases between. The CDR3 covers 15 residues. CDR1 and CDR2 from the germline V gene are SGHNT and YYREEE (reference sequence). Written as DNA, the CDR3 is TGTGCCAGCAGCCCGCAGGGGCCTAGCACAGATACGCAGTATTTT. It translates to CASSPQGPSTDTQYF.